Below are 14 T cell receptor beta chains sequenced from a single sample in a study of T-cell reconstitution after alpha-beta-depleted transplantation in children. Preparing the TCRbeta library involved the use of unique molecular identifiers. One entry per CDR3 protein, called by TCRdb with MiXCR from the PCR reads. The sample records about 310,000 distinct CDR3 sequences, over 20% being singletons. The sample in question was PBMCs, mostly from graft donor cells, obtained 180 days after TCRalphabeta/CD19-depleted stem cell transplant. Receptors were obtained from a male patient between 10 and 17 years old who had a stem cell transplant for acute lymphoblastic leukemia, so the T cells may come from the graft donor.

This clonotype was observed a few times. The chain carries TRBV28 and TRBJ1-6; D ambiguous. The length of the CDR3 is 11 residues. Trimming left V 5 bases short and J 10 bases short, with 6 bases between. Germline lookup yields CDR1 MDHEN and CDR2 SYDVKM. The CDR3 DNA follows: TGTGCCAGCAGTGCCAACTCACCCCTCCACTTT. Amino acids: CASSANSPLHF.

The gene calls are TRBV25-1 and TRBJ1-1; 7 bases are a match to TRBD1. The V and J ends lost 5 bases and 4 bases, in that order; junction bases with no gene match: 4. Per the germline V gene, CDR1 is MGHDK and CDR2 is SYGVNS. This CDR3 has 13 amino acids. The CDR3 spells CASSLQGFTEAFF. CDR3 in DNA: TGTGCCAGCAGTCTACAGGGGTTCACTGAAGCTTTCTTT.

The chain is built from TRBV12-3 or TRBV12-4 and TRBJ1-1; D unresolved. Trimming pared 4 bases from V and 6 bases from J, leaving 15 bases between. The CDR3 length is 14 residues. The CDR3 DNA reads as TGTGCCAGCAGTTATAGGCGAAGGGAGGCTGAAGCTTTCTTT. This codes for CASSYRRREAEAFF.

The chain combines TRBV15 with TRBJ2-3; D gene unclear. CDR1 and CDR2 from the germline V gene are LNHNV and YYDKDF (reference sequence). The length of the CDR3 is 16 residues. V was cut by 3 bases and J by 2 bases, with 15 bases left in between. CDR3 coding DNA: TGTGCCACCAGCAGTTACGGAGCTTCCGACACAGATACGCAGTATTTT. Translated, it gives CATSSYGASDTDTQYF.

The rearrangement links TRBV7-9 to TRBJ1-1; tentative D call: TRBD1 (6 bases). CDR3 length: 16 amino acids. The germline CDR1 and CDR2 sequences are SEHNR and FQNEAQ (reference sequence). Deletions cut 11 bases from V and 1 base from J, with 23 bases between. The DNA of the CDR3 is TGTGCCGCAGTGCGGGGGGGCGTGTCTAAGAACACTGAAGCTTTCTTT. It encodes CAAVRGGVSKNTEAFF.

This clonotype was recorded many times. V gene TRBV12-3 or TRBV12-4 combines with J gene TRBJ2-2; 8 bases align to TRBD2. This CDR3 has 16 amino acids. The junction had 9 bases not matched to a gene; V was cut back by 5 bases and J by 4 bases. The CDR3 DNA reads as TGTGCCAGCAGTCTTACCGGGACTAGGGGCACCGGGGAGCTGTTTTTT. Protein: CASSLTGTRGTGELFF.

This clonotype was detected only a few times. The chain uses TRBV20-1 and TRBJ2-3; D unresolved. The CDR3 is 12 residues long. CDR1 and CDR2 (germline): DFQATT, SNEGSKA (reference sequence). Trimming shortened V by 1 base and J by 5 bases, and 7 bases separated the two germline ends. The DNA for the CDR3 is TGCAGTGCTAGAGGGCAGCAAGATACGCAGTATTTT. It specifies CSARGQQDTQYF.

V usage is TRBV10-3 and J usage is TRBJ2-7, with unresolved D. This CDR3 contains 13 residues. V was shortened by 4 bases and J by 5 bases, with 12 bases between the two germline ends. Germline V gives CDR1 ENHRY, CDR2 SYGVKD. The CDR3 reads CAISGTHPNEQYF. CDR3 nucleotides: TGTGCCATCAGTGGGACCCACCCCAACGAGCAGTACTTC.

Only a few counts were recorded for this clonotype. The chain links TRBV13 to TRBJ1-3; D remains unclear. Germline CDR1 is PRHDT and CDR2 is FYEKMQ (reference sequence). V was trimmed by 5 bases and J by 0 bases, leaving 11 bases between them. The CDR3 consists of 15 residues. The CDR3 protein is CASSPSTYSGNTIYF. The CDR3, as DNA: TGTGCCAGCAGCCCCTCAACTTACTCTGGAAACACCATATATTTT. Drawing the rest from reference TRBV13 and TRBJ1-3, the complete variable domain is AAGVIQSPRHLIKEKRETATLKCYPIPRHDTVYWYQQGPGQDPQFLISFYEKMQSDKGSIPDRFSAQQFSDYHSELNMSSLELGDSALYFCASSPSTYSGNTIYFGEGSWLTVV.

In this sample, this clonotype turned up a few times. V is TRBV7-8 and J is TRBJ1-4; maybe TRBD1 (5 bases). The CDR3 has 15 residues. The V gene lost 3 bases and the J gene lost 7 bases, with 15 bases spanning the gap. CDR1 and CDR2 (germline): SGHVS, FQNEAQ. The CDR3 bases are TGTGCCAGCAGCTTCGCAGGGTATGGGGGTGAAAAACTGTTTTTT. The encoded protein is CASSFAGYGGEKLFF.

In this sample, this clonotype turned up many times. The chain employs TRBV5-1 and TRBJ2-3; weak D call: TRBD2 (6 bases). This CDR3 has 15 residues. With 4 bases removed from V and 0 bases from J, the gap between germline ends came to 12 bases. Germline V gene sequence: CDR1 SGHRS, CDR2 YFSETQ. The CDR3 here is CASSPTSGSTDTQYF. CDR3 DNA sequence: TGCGCCAGCAGCCCAACAAGCGGGAGCACAGATACGCAGTATTTT.

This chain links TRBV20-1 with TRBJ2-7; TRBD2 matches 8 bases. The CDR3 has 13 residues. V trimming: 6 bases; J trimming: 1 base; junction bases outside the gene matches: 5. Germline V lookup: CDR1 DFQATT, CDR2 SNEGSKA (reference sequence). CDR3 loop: CSARERGSYEQYF. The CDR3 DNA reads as TGCAGTGCCAGGGAGCGGGGGTCCTACGAGCAGTACTTC.

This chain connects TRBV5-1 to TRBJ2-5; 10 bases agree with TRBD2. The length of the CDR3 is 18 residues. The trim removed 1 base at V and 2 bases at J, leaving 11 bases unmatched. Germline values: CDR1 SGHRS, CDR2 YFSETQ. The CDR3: CASSLSSGRSPRQETQYF. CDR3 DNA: TGCGCCAGCAGCTTGTCTAGCGGGAGATCCCCTCGGCAAGAGACCCAGTACTTC.

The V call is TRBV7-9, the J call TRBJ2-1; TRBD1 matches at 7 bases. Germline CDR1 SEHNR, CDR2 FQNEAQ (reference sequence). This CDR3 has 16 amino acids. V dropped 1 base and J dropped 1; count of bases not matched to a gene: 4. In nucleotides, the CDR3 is TGTGCCAGCAGCTTAGGGGGGACAGCGTCCTACAATGAGCAGTTCTTC. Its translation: CASSLGGTASYNEQFF.